These 30 T cell receptor beta chains were all obtained from the same sample, sequenced in a study of siplizumab effects on memory and regulatory T cells. Data came from immunoSEQ multiplex PCR; TCRdb stores just in-frame clones and leaves some out. Of 110,000 or so clones listed, 93% are singletons. Source material: CD4+ T cells sorted from blood. These TCRs come from a human donor in good health.

V and J are TRBV7-2 and TRBJ1-2, with D unresolved. The CDR3 contains 14 residues. Deletions cut 0 bases from V and 4 bases from J, with 9 bases between. CDR1 is SGHTA and CDR2 is FQGNSA in the germline V gene. This CDR3 is CASSLAIIGYGYTF. CDR3 bases: TGTGCCAGCAGCTTAGCTATAATTGGCTATGGCTACACCTTC.

This chain links TRBV30 with TRBJ1-1; no clear D. Germline V gives CDR1 GTSNPN, CDR2 SVGIG (reference sequence). Trimming shortened V by 2 bases and J by 0 bases, and 13 bases separated the two germline ends. CDR3 length: 15 amino acids. The CDR3 protein is CAWSRIIRVNTEAFF. CDR3 nucleotide sequence: TGTGCCTGGAGTCGCATTATTAGAGTGAACACTGAAGCTTTCTTT.

CDR3 sequence: CASRPGTGSSGANVLTF. DNA of the CDR3: TGTGCCAGCAGACCCGGGACAGGGTCGTCTGGGGCCAACGTCCTGACTTTC. The rearrangement uses TRBV11-2 and TRBJ2-6, with 9 bases lining up with TRBD1. Losses at the gene ends were 6 bases for V and 1 base for J; bases not matched to a gene: 7. This CDR3 comprises 17 residues. Germline V lookup: CDR1 SGHAT, CDR2 FQNNGV.

J is TRBJ1-3 and V is TRBV19; TRBD1 might be the D (5 bases). CDR1 and CDR2 from the germline V gene are LNHDA and SQIVND (reference sequence). CDR3 length: 15 amino acids. The V end lost 8 bases, the J end lost 0 bases, and 14 bases lay between the germline ends. The CDR3 region is CASDGTANSGNTIYF. CDR3 sequence (DNA): TGTGCCAGTGACGGGACTGCTAACTCTGGAAACACCATATATTTT.

The J gene is TRBJ1-1, the V gene TRBV5-4, with D unresolved. Germline CDR1 is SGHNT and CDR2 is YYREEE (reference sequence). V shed 6 bases and J shed 5 bases, with 23 bases lying between them. This CDR3 is 16 amino acids long. CDR3 sequence: CASTPLRGLEMTEAFF. CDR3 bases: TGTGCCAGCACCCCTTTACGGGGTTTAGAGATGACTGAAGCTTTCTTT.

The count of this clone is one. The chain has TRBV10-3 and TRBJ2-5, with 12 bases aligning to TRBD2. Trimming removed 3 bases from V and 2 bases from J; junction bases left unmatched: 4. The length of the CDR3 is 16 residues. Germline lookup yields CDR1 ENHRY and CDR2 SYGVKD. CDR3: CAISDPGLAGQETQYF. CDR3 DNA sequence: TGTGCCATCAGTGACCCTGGACTAGCGGGGCAAGAGACCCAGTACTTC.

The chain carries TRBV5-5 and TRBJ2-2; no clear D. Trimming cost V 5 bases and J 1 base, with 12 bases left between them. CDR3 length: 15 residues. Per germline, CDR1 SGHKS and CDR2 YYEKEE (reference sequence). The CDR3 is CASSPDPGNTGELFF. In DNA, the CDR3 is TGTGCCAGCAGTCCGGACCCTGGGAACACCGGGGAGCTGTTTTTT.

This clone was detected once. The rearrangement joins TRBV25-1 to TRBJ1-1; 7 positions match TRBD1. From germline, CDR1 is MGHDK and CDR2 SYGVNS. CDR3 length: 13 amino acids. V lost 8 bases, J lost 3 bases, and 6 bases stayed unmatched. In nucleotides, the CDR3 is TGTGCCAGCGCCCGGGACAGCTACACTGAAGCTTTCTTT. Protein product: CASARDSYTEAFF.

The J gene is TRBJ2-1, the V gene TRBV9, with 8 bases lining up with TRBD1. Trimming took 3 bases from V and 9 from J; bases not matched to a gene: 8. The CDR3 is 14 residues long. Per the germline V gene, CDR1 is SGDLS and CDR2 is YYNGEE. CDR3 coding DNA: TGTGCCAGCAGCGCTGTCCAGGGGGCAGGTGAGCAGTTCTTC. This encodes CASSAVQGAGEQFF.

The rearrangement uses TRBV4-2 and TRBJ2-1, with 9 bases matching TRBD2. The CDR3 consists of 17 residues. Germline V gene data show CDR1 as LGHNA and CDR2 as YNFKEQ. Trimming cost V 1 base and J 4 bases; bases outside gene matches: 8. The CDR3 sequence is CASSQVVAGATYNEQFF. As DNA, the CDR3 is TGTGCCAGCAGCCAAGTAGTAGCGGGAGCGACATACAATGAGCAGTTCTTC.

The chain joins TRBV5-1 to TRBJ2-2; 12 bases are a match to TRBD2. With V trimmed by 4 bases and J by 3 bases, 10 bases remained unmatched. Germline CDR1 SGHRS, CDR2 YFSETQ. The CDR3 spans 18 residues. The CDR3 reads CASSPTLAGGPDTGELFF. The CDR3 nucleotides read TGCGCCAGCAGCCCAACCCTAGCGGGAGGGCCTGACACCGGGGAGCTGTTTTTT.

This clone was counted a few times. V gene TRBV11-2 combines with J gene TRBJ1-2; no clear D. The V end lost 5 bases, the J end lost 6 bases, and 13 bases lay between the germline ends. Per germline, CDR1 SGHAT and CDR2 FQNNGV. This CDR3 comprises 13 residues. The CDR3 is CASSMQELDGYTF. The CDR3 DNA follows: TGTGCCAGCAGCATGCAGGAGCTAGATGGCTACACCTTC.

This chain joins TRBV6-1 and TRBJ1-5, with D possibly being TRBD1 (5 bases). The CDR3 is 15 amino acids. Trimming left V 0 bases short and J 6 bases short, with 12 bases between. From germline, CDR1 is MNHNS and CDR2 SASEGT. CDR3 coding DNA: TGTGCCAGCAGTGAAGCTCCGCAGGGTGGTCAGCCCCAGCATTTT. Encoded protein: CASSEAPQGGQPQHF.

The rearrangement uses TRBV10-2 and TRBJ2-4; D possibly matches TRBD1 or TRBD2 (5 bases each). Germline V lookup: CDR1 WSHSY, CDR2 SAAADI. CDR3 size: 13 residues. The ends were cut back, 10 bases at V and 3 bases at J, with 13 bases in the middle. The CDR3 region has the DNA TGCGCCACCCAGTTTGGGGGCAAAAACATTCAGTACTTC. It codes for CATQFGGKNIQYF.

The chain couples TRBV30 to TRBJ2-7; the match to TRBD1 covers 7 bases. The CDR3 is 15 residues long. Trimming cost V 3 bases and J 1 base; bases outside gene matches: 9. Germline CDR1 reads GTSNPN; CDR2 reads SVGIG (reference sequence). CDR3 coding DNA: TGTGCCTGGAGGATAGACAGGGCAGCGTCCTACGAGCAGTACTTC. As protein: CAWRIDRAASYEQYF.

This clone came up once. DNA of the CDR3: TGCGCCAGCAGCCCCTGGACTAGCGGGGGACCTAGTTTGCAAGAGACCCAGTACTTC. This codes for CASSPWTSGGPSLQETQYF. The rearrangement links TRBV5-1 to TRBJ2-5; 13 bases are shared with TRBD2. Germline V CDR1 and CDR2: SGHRS, YFSETQ. There are 19 residues in the CDR3. The ends lost 4 bases at V and 2 bases at J; junction bases unmatched: 14.

The gene calls are TRBV18 and TRBJ2-5; 8 nucleotides line up with TRBD2. CDR3 length: 14 amino acids. Germline V lookup: CDR1 KGHSH, CDR2 LQKENI. The J segment lost 4 bases and the V segment lost 3 bases, leaving 4 bases of the junction unmatched. The CDR3 sequence: CASSPLAGSETQYF. CDR3 DNA: TGTGCCAGCTCACCCTTAGCGGGATCAGAGACCCAGTACTTC.

The chain recombines TRBV4-1 with TRBJ2-7; 8 bases line up with TRBD1. Germline-derived CDR1 and CDR2 are MGHRA and YSYEKL. This CDR3 is 16 amino acids long. Unmatched junction bases numbered 8, after V lost 2 bases and J lost 2 bases. This CDR3 reads CASSQSRTGRPYEQYF. DNA of the CDR3: TGCGCCAGCAGCCAATCCCGGACAGGGCGACCCTACGAGCAGTACTTC.

This clone was detected once. The chain employs TRBV27 and TRBJ1-5; D unclear. V was cut by 2 bases and J by 4 bases, with 6 bases left in between. The V gene's germline CDR1 is MNHEY and CDR2 SMNVEV (reference sequence). This CDR3 is 13 amino acids long. CDR3 region: CASSLNANQPQHF. In DNA form, the CDR3 reads TGTGCCAGCAGTTTAAACGCTAATCAGCCCCAGCATTTT.

V gene TRBV2 combines with J gene TRBJ1-1, with D possibly TRBD1 on 5 matching bases. The CDR3 contains 13 residues. V was clipped by 7 bases and J by 1 base, with 10 bases between them. Germline V gives CDR1 SNHLY, CDR2 FYNNEI. In nucleotides, the CDR3 is TGTGCCAGCAATGGACACCCGAACACTGAAGCTTTCTTT. The encoded protein is CASNGHPNTEAFF.

The J gene is TRBJ2-5, the V gene TRBV7-3, with a possible D match to TRBD1 (5 bases). The germline V and J ends were trimmed by 5 bases and 7 bases, with 17 bases remaining between them. The CDR3 has 14 residues. Germline-derived CDR1 and CDR2 are SGHTA and FQGTGA. CDR3 DNA sequence: TGTGCCAGCAGCCCGATGGGGCCCCAAAGGACCCAGTACTTC. It yields the protein CASSPMGPQRTQYF.

V usage is TRBV2 and J usage is TRBJ2-1; 7 bases match TRBD2. Germline V gives CDR1 SNHLY, CDR2 FYNNEI. Trimming removed 7 bases from V and 4 bases from J; junction bases left unmatched: 7. This CDR3 region has 14 residues. The CDR3 loop reads CASIVGGSYNEQFF. In nucleotides, the CDR3 is TGTGCCAGCATCGTTGGCGGGAGTTACAATGAGCAGTTCTTC. The complete variable domain, with remaining parts taken from reference TRBV2 and TRBJ2-1, reads EPEVTQTPSHQVTQMGQEVILRCVPISNHLYFYWYRQILGQKVEFLVSFYNNEISEKSEIFDDQFSVERPDGSNFTLKIRSTKLEDSAMYFCASIVGGSYNEQFFGPGTRLTVL.

The rearrangement uses TRBV5-1 and TRBJ1-1; D possibly corresponds to TRBD1 (5 bases). Germline CDR1 is SGHRS and CDR2 is YFSETQ. Trimming shortened V by 3 bases and J by 2 bases, and 11 bases separated the two germline ends. The CDR3 is 14 residues long. This chain's CDR3 is CASSYQGFNTEAFF. As DNA, the CDR3 is TGCGCCAGCAGCTATCAGGGATTTAACACTGAAGCTTTCTTT.

The J gene is TRBJ2-1, the V gene TRBV6-1, with D uncertain. The CDR3 has 11 residues. Germline V lookup: CDR1 MNHNS, CDR2 SASEGT. Trimming stripped 2 bases from V and 10 bases from J, with 6 bases between. This CDR3 reads CASSEPGEQFF. The CDR3 DNA sequence: TGTGCCAGCAGTGAACCAGGCGAGCAGTTCTTC.

The chain has TRBV6-1 and TRBJ2-3; 12 nucleotides match TRBD2. The trim removed 0 bases at V and 5 bases at J, leaving 3 bases unmatched. This CDR3 contains 16 residues. From germline, CDR1 is MNHNS and CDR2 SASEGT. DNA for the CDR3: TGTGCCAGCAGTGAAGCGCTAGCGGGGGGGATAGATACGCAGTATTTT. It is translated as CASSEALAGGIDTQYF.

The chain couples TRBV7-9 to TRBJ2-2; 9 bases fit TRBD2. The ends lost 5 bases at V and 5 bases at J; junction bases unmatched: 3. CDR1 and CDR2 (germline): SEHNR, FQNEAQ (reference sequence). CDR3 length: 14 residues. CDR3 sequence reads: CASSRAGGTGELFF. The CDR3 nucleotides are TGTGCCAGCAGCCGAGCGGGAGGTACCGGGGAGCTGTTTTTT.

CDR3 region: CASSPGTSNTEAFF. The CDR3 coding sequence is TGTGCCAGCAGCCCGGGGACATCGAACACTGAAGCTTTCTTT. The J gene is TRBJ1-1, the V gene TRBV5-4; possible D gene TRBD1, 6 bases. V was trimmed by 4 bases and J by 1 base, leaving 11 bases between them. CDR1 and CDR2 from the germline V gene are SGHNT and YYREEE (reference sequence). CDR3 length equals 14 residues. The full variable domain, completed using reference TRBV5-4 and TRBJ1-1, is ETGVTQSPTHLIKTRGQQVTLRCSSQSGHNTVSWYQQALGQGPQFIFQYYREEENGRGNFPPRFSGLQFPNYSSELNVNALELDDSALYLCASSPGTSNTEAFFGQGTRLTVV.

The chain is built from TRBV30 and TRBJ2-3; D uncertain. Germline CDR1 and CDR2: GTSNPN and SVGIG (reference sequence). V lost 0 bases and J lost 8, with 6 bases in between. CDR3 length equals 11 residues. The chain's CDR3 is CAWSVIGTQYF. Written as DNA, the CDR3 is TGTGCCTGGAGTGTAATAGGTACGCAGTATTTT.

This chain links TRBV30 with TRBJ2-2, with a weak D call TRBD2 (6 bases). This CDR3 contains 14 residues. CDR1 and CDR2 (germline): GTSNPN, SVGIG (reference sequence). The V and J ends lost 4 bases and 4 bases respectively, with 13 bases between them. Here the CDR3 reads CAWNQLASTGELFF. For the CDR3, the DNA is TGTGCCTGGAACCAACTAGCAAGCACCGGGGAGCTGTTTTTT.

The V call is TRBV7-9, the J call TRBJ2-4; 7 bases line up with TRBD2. Germline-derived CDR1 and CDR2 are SEHNR and FQNEAQ (reference sequence). The ends lost 4 bases at V and 1 base at J; junction bases unmatched: 1. The CDR3 runs 14 residues. This chain's CDR3 is CASSWGGAKNIQYF. CDR3 sequence (DNA): TGTGCCAGCAGCTGGGGAGGGGCCAAAAACATTCAGTACTTC.